Included here is one T cell receptor beta chain sequence, with context. As yet, its antigen is unknown. The data stem from a study of beta chain features in type 1 diabetes. Findings of the study overall: All four CD4+ subsets from Type 1 diabetes patients carried moderately but significantly shorter TCRB CDR3s.

The isolated RNA, all of it, was reverse transcribed, so expressed TCRB transcripts were what got sequenced. Sequencing used immunoSEQ multiplex PCR; TCRdb keeps in-frame clones, though not all of them. The table records more than 250,000 clones, roughly 24% of them present only once. The V gene lost 0 bases and the J gene lost 6 bases, with 14 bases spanning the gap. This CDR3 region has 15 residues. The germline V gene encodes CDR1 ENHRY and CDR2 SYGVKD. The chain has TRBV10-3 and TRBJ1-1; D call uncertain. The clonotype comes from a woman aged 30 to 39 with type 1 diabetes. Material: naive CD4+ T cells from blood. The CDR3 sequence is CAISESNTGRPEAFF. The CDR3 nucleotides read TGTGCCATCAGTGAGTCGAATACGGGGAGACCTGAAGCTTTCTTT.